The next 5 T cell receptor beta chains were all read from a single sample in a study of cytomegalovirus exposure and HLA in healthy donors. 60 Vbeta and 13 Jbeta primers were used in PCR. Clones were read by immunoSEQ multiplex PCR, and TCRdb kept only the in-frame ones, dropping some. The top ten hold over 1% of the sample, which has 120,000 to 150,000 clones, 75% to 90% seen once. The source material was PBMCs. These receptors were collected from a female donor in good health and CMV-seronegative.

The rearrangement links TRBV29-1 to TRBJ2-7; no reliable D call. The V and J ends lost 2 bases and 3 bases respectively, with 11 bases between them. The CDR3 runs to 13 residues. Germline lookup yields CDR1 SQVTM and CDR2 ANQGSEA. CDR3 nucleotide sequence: TGCAGCGTTGAAATTGACAAGCTCTACGAGCAGTACTTC. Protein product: CSVEIDKLYEQYF.

The CDR3 nucleotides read TGCAGCGTTGAACACAGGGGGACAGATACGCAGTATTTT. It specifies CSVEHRGTDTQYF. The genes are TRBV29-1 and TRBJ2-3, with 8 bases that match TRBD1. Trimming removed 2 bases from V and 3 bases from J; junction bases left unmatched: 1. The CDR3 has 13 amino acids. Per germline, CDR1 SQVTM and CDR2 ANQGSEA.

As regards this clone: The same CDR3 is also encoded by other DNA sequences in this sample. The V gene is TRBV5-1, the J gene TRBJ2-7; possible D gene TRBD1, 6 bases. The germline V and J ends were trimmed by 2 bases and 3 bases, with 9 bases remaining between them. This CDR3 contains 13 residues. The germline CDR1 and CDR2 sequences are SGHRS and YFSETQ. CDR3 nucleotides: TGCGCCAGCAGCTTTGAAGGGGGCTACGAGCAGTACTTC. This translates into CASSFEGGYEQYF.

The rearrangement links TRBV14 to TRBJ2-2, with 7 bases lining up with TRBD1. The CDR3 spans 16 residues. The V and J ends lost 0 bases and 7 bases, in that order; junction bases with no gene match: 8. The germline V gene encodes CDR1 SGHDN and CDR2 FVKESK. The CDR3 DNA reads TGTGCCAGCAGCCAAGAAAGGGGGCGAATGGACGGGGAGCTGTTTTTT. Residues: CASSQERGRMDGELFF.

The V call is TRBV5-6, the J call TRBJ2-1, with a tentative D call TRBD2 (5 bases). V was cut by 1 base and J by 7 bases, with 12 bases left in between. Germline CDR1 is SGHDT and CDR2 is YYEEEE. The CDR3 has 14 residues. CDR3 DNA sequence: TGTGCCAGCAGCTTGTATGAGGGTTATAATGAGCAGTTCTTC. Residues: CASSLYEGYNEQFF. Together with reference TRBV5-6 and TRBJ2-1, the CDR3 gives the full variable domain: DAGVTQSPTHLIKTRGQQVTLRCSPKSGHDTVSWYQQALGQGPQFIFQYYEEEERQRGNFPDRFSGHQFPNYSSELNVNALLLGDSALYLCASSLYEGYNEQFFGPGTRLTVL.